This TCR beta chain appears in the sequencing data of a study of CD8+ T cells in alopecia areata. As to treatment: oral pan-JAK inhibitor, 5-10 mg twice daily. Punch biopsies of lesional scalp, plus peripheral blood, were taken from alopecia areata patients. Trimming left V 4 bases short and J 5 bases short, with 5 bases between. The CDR3 loop spans 11 amino acids. In germline, CDR1 is MGHDK, CDR2 SYGVNS. Sequencing relied on a cDNA template that was reverse transcribed from extracted RNA. Some clones are missing from TCRdb's copy, which holds only in-frame ones; the method was immunoSEQ multiplex PCR. This sample carries about 200,000 clones, approximately 61% of them seen once, and the ten largest clones take 0.95% to 1.1%. Comment on this clone: Its cognate antigen is unknown.

Study-wide points: Among the top 100, expanded CD8+ clones, as well as scalp clonality, were significantly decreased by tofacitinib.

The input for sequencing was CD4+ T cells sorted from blood, taken at week 24, from a patient treated with tofacitinib. This TCR derives from a human donor with alopecia areata. The chain has TRBV25-1 and TRBJ1-2; D is ambiguous. The CDR3 region has the DNA TGTGCCAGCAGTGTTGGGTATGGCTACACCTTC. Protein sequence: CASSVGYGYTF.